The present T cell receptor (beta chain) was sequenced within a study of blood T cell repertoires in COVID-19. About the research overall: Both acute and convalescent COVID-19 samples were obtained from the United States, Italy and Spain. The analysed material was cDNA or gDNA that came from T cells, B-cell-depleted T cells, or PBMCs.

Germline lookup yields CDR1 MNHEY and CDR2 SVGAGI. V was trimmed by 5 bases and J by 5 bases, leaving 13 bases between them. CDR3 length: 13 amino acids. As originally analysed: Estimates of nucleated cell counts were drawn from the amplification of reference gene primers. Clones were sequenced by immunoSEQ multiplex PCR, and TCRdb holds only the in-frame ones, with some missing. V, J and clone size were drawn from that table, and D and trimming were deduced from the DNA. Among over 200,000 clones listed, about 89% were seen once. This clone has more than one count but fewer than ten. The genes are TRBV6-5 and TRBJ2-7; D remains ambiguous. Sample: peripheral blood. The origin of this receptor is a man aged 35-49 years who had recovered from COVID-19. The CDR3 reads CASSNRPGDEQYF. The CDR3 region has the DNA TGTGCCAGCAGTAATCGACCAGGTGACGAGCAGTACTTC.